Below, one T cell receptor (beta chain) is given with its context. Its matching antigen is unknown. RNA, at about 0.5 to 1 ug, was reverse transcribed with random hexamers. TCR beta CDR3 was amplified by immunoSEQ covering 54 Vbeta and 13 Jbeta. Each CDR3 protein is one row after TCRdb ran MiXCR on the immunoSEQ multiplex PCR reads. The table shows 200,000 or so distinct CDR3 sequences, with 90% to 95% occurring only once. This sample is part of a study of CD8 T cells in Susac syndrome. Study-level results: An acknowledgment was made by the study that its TCR sequencing and HLA analysis involved relatively few individuals.

The CDR3 is 15 amino acids. Trimming left V 3 bases short and J 5 bases short, with 14 bases between. The germline V gene has CDR1 SNHLY and CDR2 FYNNEI. TCR beta sequences were obtained from blood CD8+ and CD4+ T cells. Sequenced input: CD4+ T cells from PBMCs. The clonotype comes from a human donor with multiple sclerosis. V usage is TRBV2 and J usage is TRBJ2-1, with TRBD2 as a possible D gene (6 bases). The CDR3 loop reads CASSDKAGGHNEQFF. CDR3 coding DNA: TGTGCCAGCAGTGATAAAGCCGGGGGACACAATGAGCAGTTCTTC.